This T cell receptor (beta chain) was obtained from a study of early stage breast cancer tumors. Some clones are missing from TCRdb's copy, which holds only in-frame ones; the method was immunoSEQ multiplex PCR. The sample includes around 60,000 clones, 70% to 80% of them seen just once. The sample comprised blood. The clonotype comes from a person in their twenties or thirties with breast cancer.

This chain's CDR3 is CASSPRQGASNYGYTF. The CDR3 DNA follows: TGTGCCAGCTCACCACGACAGGGGGCCTCTAACTATGGCTACACCTTC. This chain links TRBV18 with TRBJ1-2; 10 nucleotides line up with TRBD1. V shed 1 base, J shed 0 bases, and the junction held 2 bases outside the gene matches. The CDR3 loop spans 16 amino acids. CDR1 KGHSH and CDR2 LQKENI come from the germline V gene.